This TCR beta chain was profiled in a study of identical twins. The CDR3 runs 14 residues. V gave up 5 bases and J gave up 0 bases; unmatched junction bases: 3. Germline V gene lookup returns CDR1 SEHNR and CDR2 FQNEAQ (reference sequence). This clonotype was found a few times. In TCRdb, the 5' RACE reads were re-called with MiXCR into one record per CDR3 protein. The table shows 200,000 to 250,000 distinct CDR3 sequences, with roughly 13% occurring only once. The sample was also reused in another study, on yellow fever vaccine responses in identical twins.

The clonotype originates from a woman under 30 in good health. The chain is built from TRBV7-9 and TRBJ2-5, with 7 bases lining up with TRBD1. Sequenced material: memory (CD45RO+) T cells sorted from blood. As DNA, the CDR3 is TGTGCCAGCAGCAGACAGGGATACCAAGAGACCCAGTACTTC. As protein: CASSRQGYQETQYF.